The 21 T cell receptor beta chains in this list originate from one sample, sequenced in a study of PD-1 blockade in mismatch repair-deficient tumors. Method: immunoSEQ multiplex PCR; TCRdb's copy keeps in-frame clones and lacks some. The table lists some 84,000 clones, around 85% of them singletons, with roughly 2.8% in the top ten. The sample was peripheral blood, taken 12 weeks after starting pembrolizumab. The receptors come from an adult with mismatch repair-deficient cancer.

This rearrangement joins TRBV27 to TRBJ2-7; D gene uncertain. V lost 4 bases, J lost 2 bases, and 12 bases lay in between. This CDR3 comprises 14 residues. The germline CDR1 and CDR2 sequences are MNHEY and SMNVEV (reference sequence). CDR3 sequence reads: CASSYAGQAYEQYF. The CDR3 region has the DNA TGTGCCAGCAGTTATGCCGGGCAGGCCTACGAGCAGTACTTC.

V usage is TRBV30 and J usage is TRBJ1-1; 7 positions match TRBD1. Trimming removed 4 bases from V and 3 bases from J; junction bases left unmatched: 8. The CDR3 covers 14 residues. Germline lookup yields CDR1 GTSNPN and CDR2 SVGIG (reference sequence). CDR3 coding DNA: TGTGCCTGGAACAGGGGAGACTTGGACACTGAAGCTTTCTTT. Its protein is CAWNRGDLDTEAFF.

V usage is TRBV13 and J usage is TRBJ2-7, with 12 bases fitting TRBD2. The V segment lost 5 bases and the J segment 5 bases; nucleotides outside the gene matches: 7. The length of the CDR3 is 15 residues. Germline V lookup: CDR1 PRHDT, CDR2 FYEKMQ (reference sequence). The CDR3 DNA sequence: TGTGCCAGCAGCCCCGGTCGACTAGCGGGAGACGAGCAGTACTTC. Its protein is CASSPGRLAGDEQYF.

The V call is TRBV18, the J call TRBJ1-1, with 7 bases lining up with TRBD1. Germline-derived CDR1 and CDR2 are KGHSH and LQKENI. Trimming removed 3 bases from V and 4 bases from J; junction bases left unmatched: 8. CDR3 length: 15 amino acids. This CDR3 is CASSPRTEGATEAFF. For the CDR3, the DNA is TGTGCCAGCTCACCTAGGACGGAGGGGGCCACTGAAGCTTTCTTT.

V and J are TRBV7-6 and TRBJ2-3, with 9 positions matching TRBD2. CDR3 size: 16 residues. From germline, CDR1 is SGHVS and CDR2 FNYEAQ. V was clipped by 5 bases and J by 2 bases; unmatched bases: 8. The CDR3 DNA follows: TGTGCCAGCAGCAGTATAGCGGGAGCCCCCACAGATACGCAGTATTTT. Its translation: CASSSIAGAPTDTQYF.

This rearrangement joins TRBV18 to TRBJ1-4; 9 nucleotides line up with TRBD1. The CDR3 sequence is 14 residues long. J was trimmed by 8 bases and V by 3 bases; bases with no gene match: 4. Germline CDR1 reads KGHSH; CDR2 reads LQKENI. CDR3 sequence: CASSPRTGEEKLFF. As DNA, the CDR3 is TGTGCCAGCTCACCCCGGACAGGGGAAGAAAAACTGTTTTTT. The full variable domain, with the rest looked up from reference TRBV18 and TRBJ1-4, is NAGVMQNPRHLVRRRGQEARLRCSPMKGHSHVYWYRQLPEEGLKFMVYLQKENIIDESGMPKERFSAEFPKEGPSILRIQQVVRGDSAAYFCASSPRTGEEKLFFGSGTQLSVL.

The rearrangement links TRBV19 to TRBJ1-2, with 9 bases lining up with TRBD1. The germline CDR1 and CDR2 sequences are LNHDA and SQIVND (reference sequence). CDR3 length: 14 residues. J gave up 2 bases and V 5 bases, and 3 bases lay outside the gene matches. The CDR3 DNA reads TGTGCCAGTAGTGGGGACAGGGTCAACTATGGCTACACCTTC. Its translation is CASSGDRVNYGYTF.

The rearrangement uses TRBV27 and TRBJ2-3; 8 nucleotides align to TRBD2. Losses at the gene ends were 8 bases for V and 4 bases for J; bases not matched to a gene: 8. The germline gives CDR1 MNHEY, CDR2 SMNVEV (reference sequence). This CDR3 comprises 14 residues. The CDR3 spells CASVGLGFSDTQYF. CDR3 DNA: TGTGCCAGCGTGGGACTAGGTTTTTCAGATACGCAGTATTTT.

This chain uses TRBV19 with TRBJ2-4; TRBD1 might be the D (5 bases). The CDR3 runs to 14 residues. Germline V gene lookup returns CDR1 LNHDA and CDR2 SQIVND (reference sequence). Trimming pared 4 bases from V and 0 bases from J, leaving 7 bases between. CDR3 sequence: CASSTQGAKNIQYF. DNA of the CDR3: TGTGCCAGTAGTACGCAGGGAGCCAAAAACATTCAGTACTTC.

This sequence joins TRBV15 and TRBJ1-1; D may be TRBD1 (5 bases). The CDR3 totals 16 residues. Germline CDR1 reads LNHNV; CDR2 reads YYDKDF (reference sequence). The ends were cut back, 0 bases at V and 6 bases at J, with 17 bases in the middle. As DNA, the CDR3 is TGTGCCACCAGCAGAGATTCCAGGGCAGGGAAGGCTGAAGCTTTCTTT. This codes for CATSRDSRAGKAEAFF.

The chain carries TRBV14 and TRBJ2-2, with TRBD1 as a possible D gene (5 bases). Trimming took off 4 bases at V and 5 bases at J, with 14 bases between the two ends. This CDR3 comprises 15 residues. CDR1 is SGHDN, CDR2 FVKESK, per germline. CDR3 bases: TGTGCCAGCAGCCCTCGGACAAGCTATACCGGGGAGCTGTTTTTT. Protein product: CASSPRTSYTGELFF.

This chain connects TRBV13 to TRBJ2-1; perhaps D is TRBD1 or TRBD2 (5 bases each). With 3 bases removed from V and 0 bases from J, the gap between germline ends came to 12 bases. From germline, CDR1 is PRHDT and CDR2 FYEKMQ (reference sequence). CDR3 size: 16 residues. CDR3 amino acids: CASSFGAPSSYNEQFF. The CDR3 DNA is TGTGCCAGCAGCTTCGGGGCCCCTAGCTCCTACAATGAGCAGTTCTTC.

DNA for the CDR3: TGTGCCAGCAGCTTAGATCGGTATGAGCAGTTCTTC. It translates to CASSLDRYEQFF. The chain couples TRBV11-3 to TRBJ2-1; D remains unclear. Germline CDR1 is SGHNT and CDR2 is YENEEA. The CDR3 sequence is 12 residues long. Deletions cut 0 bases from V and 8 bases from J, with 5 bases between.

V usage is TRBV29-1 and J usage is TRBJ2-7, with D possibly TRBD2 on 6 matching bases. This CDR3 spans 13 amino acids. Deletions cut 4 bases from V and 3 bases from J, with 13 bases between. The V gene's germline CDR1 is SQVTM and CDR2 ANQGSEA. CDR3: CSVGEAGLYEQYF. CDR3 coding DNA: TGCAGCGTTGGGGAAGCGGGTCTCTACGAGCAGTACTTC.

The rearrangement uses TRBV29-1 and TRBJ1-1; tentative D call: TRBD1 (6 bases). Trimming removed 6 bases at V and 11 bases at J, with 34 bases between. Germline V gene data show CDR1 as SQVTM and CDR2 as ANQGSEA. CDR3 length equals 17 residues. DNA of the CDR3: TGCAGCGTCCCCTCTACCCCCGAGACAGGTTCTCGACTGGGGGCTTTCTTT. Translating gives CSVPSTPETGSRLGAFF.

The chain joins TRBV2 to TRBJ1-2, with D perhaps matching TRBD1 (6 bases). Germline V gives CDR1 SNHLY, CDR2 FYNNEI. The V end lost 2 bases, the J end lost 2 bases, and 12 bases lay between the germline ends. This CDR3 is 15 amino acids long. CDR3: CASSESGQGNYGYTF. The CDR3 coding sequence is TGTGCCAGCAGTGAATCGGGCCAGGGGAACTATGGCTACACCTTC.

The V call is TRBV7-3, the J call TRBJ2-3; D tentatively fits TRBD1 or TRBD2 (5 bases each). Germline lookup yields CDR1 SGHTA and CDR2 FQGTGA. V was clipped by 5 bases and J by 3 bases, with 12 bases between them. The CDR3 runs 14 residues. CDR3: CASSQGTATDTQYF. CDR3 sequence (DNA): TGTGCCAGCAGCCAAGGGACCGCTACAGATACGCAGTATTTT.

V gene TRBV7-9 combines with J gene TRBJ2-7, with D uncertain. The CDR3 is 13 amino acids. V was trimmed by 4 bases and J by 3 bases, leaving 10 bases between them. From germline, CDR1 is SEHNR and CDR2 FQNEAQ (reference sequence). The DNA for the CDR3 is TGTGCCAGCAGCTCGACCTCGTTCTACGAGCAGTACTTC. Translation gives CASSSTSFYEQYF.

The V and J genes are TRBV4-1 and TRBJ2-1; D assignment may be TRBD1 or TRBD2 (5 bases each). V was cut by 1 base and J by 6 bases, with 13 bases left in between. CDR3 size: 15 residues. Germline V gene lookup returns CDR1 MGHRA and CDR2 YSYEKL. DNA of the CDR3: TGCGCCAGCAGCCAAGTTGGGGCGAGGGGCAATGAGCAGTTCTTC. Residues: CASSQVGARGNEQFF.

This clone was picked up a small number of times. The J gene is TRBJ1-3, the V gene TRBV11-1, with D tentatively TRBD1 (5 bases). V lost 1 base, J lost 9 bases, and 13 bases lay in between. Germline CDR1 is SGHAT and CDR2 is FQDESV (reference sequence). The CDR3 has 14 amino acids. As DNA, the CDR3 is TGTGCCAGCAGCTTAGAGGGGCCTCCCACCACCATATATTTT. Translated: CASSLEGPPTTIYF.

The chain couples TRBV11-2 to TRBJ1-1, with a possible D match to TRBD1 (5 bases). The CDR3 is made up of 14 amino acids. The V end was cut by 1 base, the J end by 10 bases, with 16 bases between. The germline V gene has CDR1 SGHAT and CDR2 FQNNGV. CDR3 sequence (DNA): TGTGCCAGCAGCTTAGCAGTGGGGCCCGGAACAGCTTTCTTT. Its translation: CASSLAVGPGTAFF.